This TCR beta chain was sequenced for a study of blood T cell repertoires in COVID-19. About the study: Samples came from the United States, Italy and Spain, spanning acute and convalescent COVID-19.

Authors' processing steps: The assay estimated nucleated cells by amplifying reference gene primers. Sequencing was performed with immunoSEQ multiplex PCR; in TCRdb, only in-frame clones are kept and a portion is missing. That table is the source of V, J and clone size, and D and trimming were worked out from the DNA. The table records approximately 30,000 clones, 89% of them present only once. The TCR sequence derives from a woman in her 40s with active or convalescent COVID-19. Material: peripheral blood.

CDR3 DNA sequence: TGTGCCAGCAGCCCAGGGGCCAGGACAGCCTTGAACACTGAAGCTTTCTTT. It codes for CASSPGARTALNTEAFF. V usage is TRBV9 and J usage is TRBJ1-1, with D tentatively TRBD1 (6 bases). Trimming removed 4 bases at V and 0 bases at J, with 19 bases between. Germline V gene data show CDR1 as SGDLS and CDR2 as YYNGEE. The CDR3 is made up of 17 amino acids.